The clone carrying this T cell receptor (beta chain) has a count of ten or more. Its antigen is currently unknown. This record comes from a study of T cells after yellow fever vaccination. Study information: Libraries from low-cell-number fractions were prepared with the SMART-Seq v4 Ultra Low Input RNA kit.

Germline loops: CDR1 SGHRS, CDR2 YFSETQ. CDR3 length equals 15 residues. The junction had 6 bases not matched to a gene; V was cut back by 4 bases and J by 2 bases. Broader study findings: Clones that expanded after primary vaccination mostly reappeared after the booster (approximately 96% CD4, approximately 89% CD8). It was a small share of clonotypes that appeared in both CD4 and CD8 compartments.

TCRdb redid the calling of the 5' RACE reads with MiXCR, one entry per CDR3 protein. Of roughly 170,000 distinct CDR3 sequences listed, approximately 6.2% are singletons. This receptor was obtained from a young man who received the YFV17D yellow fever vaccine. The sequences come from CD4+ T cells sorted from PBMCs, collected on the day of the first yellow fever vaccination. The chain links TRBV5-1 to TRBJ2-5; 9 bases match TRBD1. This CDR3 reads CASSAAGTGQETQYF. CDR3 DNA sequence: TGCGCCAGCAGCGCAGCCGGGACAGGGCAAGAGACCCAGTACTTC.